Listed below are T cell receptor beta chains from one sample, sequenced in a study of shared clonotypes between healthy human individuals. Data came from immunoSEQ multiplex PCR; TCRdb stores just in-frame clones and leaves some out. The table has roughly 2.5 million clones, over 85% seen once. The sequencing input was naive CD4+ T cells sorted from blood. The receptors derive from a man aged 18-30 years in good health. CDR3s include the opening cysteine and the closing phenylalanine or tryptophan. The order of the fields is clone size, D gene, V gene, J gene, CDR3 protein, CDR3 DNA. The D gene is left open where the match is weak. For some rows the clone size is stated as once, few or many, or as a class when expanded; others skip it.

once	.	TRBV28	TRBJ1-1	CASSLGQSMNTEAFF	TGTGCCAGCAGTTTAGGACAGTCGATGAACACTGAAGCTTTCTTT
.	.	TRBV6-4	TRBJ1-6	CASAAGYNSPLHF	TGTGCCAGCGCGGCGGGTTATAATTCACCCCTCCACTTT
.	.	TRBV13	TRBJ2-1	CASSGRYNEQFF	TGTGCCAGCAGCGGTCGTTACAATGAGCAGTTCTTC
.	.	TRBV27	TRBJ2-1	CATTDALGQSYNEQFF	TGTGCCACCACGGATGCCTTAGGACAGTCCTACAATGAGCAGTTCTTC
.	TRBD1	TRBV5-1	TRBJ1-2	CASSFGGTGVYGYTF	TGCGCCAGCAGCTTTGGTGGGACAGGGGTCTATGGCTACACCTTC
.	TRBD1	TRBV4-3	TRBJ2-5	CASSQLRGRGETQYF	TGCGCCAGCAGCCAACTCAGGGGGCGGGGAGAGACCCAGTACTTC
few	.	TRBV5-1	TRBJ1-5	CASSLEGVGNQPQHF	TGCGCCAGCAGCTTGGAGGGGGTGGGCAATCAGCCCCAGCATTTT
.	TRBD2	TRBV7-9	TRBJ2-5	CASSSGLAVETQYF	TGTGCCAGCAGCTCGGGACTAGCTGTGGAGACCCAGTACTTC
.	.	TRBV5-1	TRBJ2-1	CATRVGPGNEQFF	TGCGCCACTCGTGTGGGCCCGGGGAATGAGCAGTTCTTC
.	.	TRBV11-2	TRBJ2-7	CASSLGLHGSYEQYF	TGTGCCAGCAGCTTAGGCCTTCACGGATCCTACGAGCAGTACTTC
once	TRBD2	TRBV30	TRBJ2-4	CAWTSGRTYVAKNIQYF	TGTGCCTGGACTAGCGGGAGAACCTACGTAGCCAAAAACATTCAGTACTTC
few	TRBD1	TRBV18	TRBJ1-5	CASTTGVNQPQHF	TGTGCCAGTACGACAGGGGTAAATCAGCCCCAGCATTTT
.	.	TRBV7-7	TRBJ1-4	CASSLRPDAGKLFF	TGTGCTAGCAGCTTAAGGCCGGACGCTGGAAAACTGTTTTTT
.	TRBD2	TRBV7-3	TRBJ2-5	CASSLAGGQETQYF	TGTGCCAGCAGCTTAGCGGGGGGGCAAGAGACCCAGTACTTC